This TCR beta chain comes out of a study of molecular identifiers for immune sequencing clone quantification. Findings and caveats of the study: Naive cells had under 1% of molecules in clones above 20 RNA copies, effectors over 99%.

Each CDR3 protein is one row after TCRdb ran MiXCR on the PCR reads. The table has about half a million distinct CDR3 sequences, about 25% seen once. This clonotype appeared a few times. Its matching antigen is unknown. Germline-derived CDR1 and CDR2 are LGHNA and YSLEER. The CDR3 consists of 14 residues. V lost 3 bases, J lost 7 bases, and 9 bases stayed unmatched. This sequence originates from a human donor in good health. Some libraries in this study had Jurkat cell RNA spiked in. The chain employs TRBV4-3 and TRBJ2-7; 7 bases fit TRBD2. The sample consisted of naive CD8+ T cells from blood, with Jurkat cell RNA spiked in. The subset: FACS-sorted CD8+CD4-CCR7+CD45RA+ naive T cells. The CDR3 spells CASSQGRWGGEQYF. In DNA form, the CDR3 reads TGCGCCAGCAGCCAGGGACGATGGGGGGGGGAGCAGTACTTC.